The 6 T cell receptor beta chains presented below share a single source sample, sequenced in a study of cytomegalovirus exposure and HLA in healthy donors. PCR involved 60 Vbeta and 13 Jbeta primers. Repertoires were generated with immunoSEQ multiplex PCR, while TCRdb's copy carries only in-frame clones and drops some. The sample has fewer than 120,000 clones, about 90% seen once. The sequenced sample was PBMCs. These receptors were obtained from a man aged 35-49 years in good health and CMV-seronegative.

This rearrangement joins TRBV6-1 to TRBJ1-6; D is ambiguous. Trimming took 1 base from V and 8 from J, leaving 12 bases between them. Looked up from germline, CDR1 is MNHNS and CDR2 is SASEGT. The CDR3 length is 15 residues. CDR3 bases: TGTGCCAGCAGTGAAGTCTCCCGAAGCGATTCACCCCTCCACTTT. Translated, it gives CASSEVSRSDSPLHF.

CDR3 in DNA: TGCGCCAGCAGCTCTGGGACAGTAGACCACACTGAAGCTTTCTTT. Residues: CASSSGTVDHTEAFF. The chain uses TRBV5-1 and TRBJ1-1, with 7 bases aligning to TRBD1. The V gene end was trimmed by 3 bases and the J gene end by 3 bases; junction bases not matched to a gene: 8. CDR1 and CDR2 from the germline V gene are SGHRS and YFSETQ. This CDR3 is 15 amino acids long.

The CDR3 DNA reads as TGCGCCAGCAGCCACCGGACGGGGGGGACCTACGAGCAGTACTTC. Protein product: CASSHRTGGTYEQYF. This chain links TRBV4-3 with TRBJ2-7, with 8 bases identical to TRBD2. The CDR3 totals 15 residues. Germline V gene data show CDR1 as LGHNA and CDR2 as YSLEER. V lost 3 bases, J lost 2 bases, and 6 bases stayed unmatched.

This chain links TRBV10-1 with TRBJ2-6; TRBD1 matches 7 bases. V gave up 9 bases and J gave up 4 bases; unmatched junction bases: 9. Germline CDR1 is WNHNN and CDR2 is SYGVQD (reference sequence). CDR3 length: 15 amino acids. The CDR3, as DNA: TGCGCCAGGCCACAGGGGCCCTCCGGGGCCAACGTCCTGACTTTC. This translates into CARPQGPSGANVLTF.

The J gene is TRBJ1-1, the V gene TRBV6-1, with 7 bases lining up with TRBD1. The CDR3 has 16 residues. Germline V CDR1 and CDR2: MNHNS, SASEGT. V shed 4 bases, J shed 6 bases, and the junction held 14 bases outside the gene matches. In DNA, the CDR3 is TGTGCCAGCAGTGCCCACGGGGACAGCGGTCGGGCTGAAGCTTTCTTT. Protein product: CASSAHGDSGRAEAFF.

This chain uses TRBV28 with TRBJ1-5; TRBD1 matches at 11 bases. CDR3 length: 12 residues. Germline CDR1 reads MDHEN; CDR2 reads SYDVKM. J was trimmed by 15 bases and V by 5 bases; bases with no gene match: 6. CDR3 sequence (DNA): TGTGCCAGCAGTCGGGGACAGGGGGTCTGGCATTTT. This translates into CASSRGQGVWHF.